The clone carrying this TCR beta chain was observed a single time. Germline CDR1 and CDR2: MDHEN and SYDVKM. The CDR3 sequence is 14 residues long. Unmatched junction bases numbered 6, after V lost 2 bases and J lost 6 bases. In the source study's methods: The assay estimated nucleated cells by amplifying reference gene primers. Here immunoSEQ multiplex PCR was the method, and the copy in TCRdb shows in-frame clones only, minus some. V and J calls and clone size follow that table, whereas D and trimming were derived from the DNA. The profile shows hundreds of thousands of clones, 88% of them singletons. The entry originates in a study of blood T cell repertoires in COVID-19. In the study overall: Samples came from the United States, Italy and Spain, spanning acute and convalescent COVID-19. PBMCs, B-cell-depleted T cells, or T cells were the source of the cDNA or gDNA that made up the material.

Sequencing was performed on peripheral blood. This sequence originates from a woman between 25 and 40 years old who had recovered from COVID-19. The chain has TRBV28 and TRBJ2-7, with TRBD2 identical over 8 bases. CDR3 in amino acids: CASSLRVREGEQYF. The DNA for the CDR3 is TGTGCCAGCAGTTTAAGGGTCCGGGAGGGCGAGCAGTACTTC.